This TCR beta chain was recorded in a study of cytomegalovirus exposure and HLA in healthy donors. PCR used 60 Vbeta primers and 13 Jbeta primers. Clones were read by immunoSEQ multiplex PCR, and TCRdb kept only the in-frame ones, dropping some. Among 90,000 to 95,000 clones, about 77% were seen once, and the ten largest hold around 4.4%. Comment on this clone: No antigen is known for it.

Study observations and caveats: One later analysis reportedly identified an Asian-associated ancestry cluster that showed fewer N-insertions than the approximately 700-donor mean.

The TCR comes from a male donor in good health and CMV-seropositive. The specimen sequenced was PBMCs.

This chain's CDR3 is CASSLARTGAKGYTF. CDR3 DNA sequence: TGTGCCAGCAGCTTAGCGAGGACAGGGGCCAAAGGCTACACCTTC. The chain couples TRBV7-9 to TRBJ1-2, with 9 bases aligning to TRBD1. The CDR3 spans 15 residues. The germline V gene has CDR1 SEHNR and CDR2 FQNEAQ (reference sequence). Germline trimming cut 0 bases from V and 8 bases from J; bases unmatched to any gene: 7.